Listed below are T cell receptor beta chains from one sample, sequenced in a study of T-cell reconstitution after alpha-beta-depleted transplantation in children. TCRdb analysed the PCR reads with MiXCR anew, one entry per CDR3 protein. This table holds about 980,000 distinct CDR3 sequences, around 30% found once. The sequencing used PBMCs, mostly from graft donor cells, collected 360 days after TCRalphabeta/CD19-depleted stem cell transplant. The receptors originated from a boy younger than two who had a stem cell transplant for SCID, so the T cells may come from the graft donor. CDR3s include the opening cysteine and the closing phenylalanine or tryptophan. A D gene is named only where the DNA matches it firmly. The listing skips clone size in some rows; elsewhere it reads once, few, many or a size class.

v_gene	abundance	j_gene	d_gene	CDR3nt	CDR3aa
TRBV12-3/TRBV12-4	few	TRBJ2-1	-	TGTGCCAGCAGCCCGGCAGGGTTCAATGAGCAGTTCTTC	CASSPAGFNEQFF
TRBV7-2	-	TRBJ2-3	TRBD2	TGTGCCAGCAGCTTGTCTAGCGGGGGGACCCATACGCAGTATTTT	CASSLSSGGTHTQYF
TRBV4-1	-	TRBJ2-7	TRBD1	TGCGCCAGCAGCCAACCTCAAGGCGGCGGGACAGGGACCTACGAGCAGTACTTC	CASSQPQGGGTGTYEQYF
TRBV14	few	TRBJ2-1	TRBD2	TGTGCCAGCAGCCAAGCTCTCGGGGCGGGGGGCTACAATGAGCAGTTCTTC	CASSQALGAGGYNEQFF
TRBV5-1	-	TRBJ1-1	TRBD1	TGCGCCAGCAGCGAGGCAGGGGGCACTGAAGCTTTCTTT	CASSEAGGTEAFF
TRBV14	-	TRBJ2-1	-	TGTGCCAGCAGCCAACGACTAAACGAGCAGTTCTTC	CASSQRLNEQFF
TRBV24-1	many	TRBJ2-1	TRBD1	TGTGCCACCAGTGATATGGACAGGGTGTCATACAATGAGCAGTTCTTC	CATSDMDRVSYNEQFF
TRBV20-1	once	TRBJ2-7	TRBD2	TGCAGTGCTAGTCCCTTAACTAGCGGGGGGGCCGACGAGCAGTACTTC	CSASPLTSGGADEQYF
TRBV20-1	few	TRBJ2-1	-	TGCAGTGCTAGAACAGGGTTTGTCGAGTTCTTC	CSARTGFVEFF
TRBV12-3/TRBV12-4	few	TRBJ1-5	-	TGTGCCAGCACCCCTGGACAGATCGGAAGCAATCAGCCCCAGCATTTT	CASTPGQIGSNQPQHF
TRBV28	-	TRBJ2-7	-	TGTGCCAGCATAGATAGCGGTACTACCTACGAGCAGTACTTC	CASIDSGTTYEQYF
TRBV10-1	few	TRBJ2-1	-	TGCGCCAGCAGTGAGTCCGGTAGGGGATCCCATGAGCAGTTCTTC	CASSESGRGSHEQFF